These 32 T cell receptor beta chains were all obtained from the same sample, sequenced in a study of identical twins. TCRdb independently ran MiXCR on the 5' RACE reads; one entry per CDR3 protein. The sample shows roughly 770,000 distinct CDR3 sequences, 15% to 20% of them seen only once. The same sample was also studied in work on T cells expressing NK-cell markers.

The sequenced sample consisted of PBMCs. These receptors were collected from a woman aged 18 to 35 in good health.

The V and J genes are TRBV6-1 and TRBJ1-2; D is unclear. CDR1 and CDR2 (germline): MNHNS, SASEGT. The CDR3 loop spans 12 amino acids. Trimming stripped 5 bases from V and 3 bases from J, with 7 bases between. The CDR3 bases are TGTGCCAGCAGTCACCAGGACTATGGCTACACCTTC. Translating it yields CASSHQDYGYTF.

There are many counts of this clonotype. The CDR3: CASSYSGTSGTDTQYF. The CDR3 DNA reads as TGCGCCAGCAGCTACTCCGGGACTAGCGGCACAGATACGCAGTATTTT. The chain is built from TRBV5-1 and TRBJ2-3, with 10 bases aligning to TRBD2. Germline CDR1 SGHRS, CDR2 YFSETQ. This CDR3 is 16 amino acids long. V gave up 3 bases and J gave up 1 base; unmatched junction bases: 5.

This sequence joins TRBV3-1 and TRBJ1-1; maybe TRBD1 (6 bases). The CDR3 covers 15 residues. The V and J ends lost 4 bases and 0 bases respectively, with 12 bases between them. The germline CDR1 and CDR2 sequences are LGHDT and YNNKEL (reference sequence). In DNA form, the CDR3 reads TGTGCCAGCAGCCTAGACAGGCGGCTGAACACTGAAGCTTTCTTT. Translating it yields CASSLDRRLNTEAFF.

This clonotype was seen many times. The gene calls are TRBV13 and TRBJ2-3; D could derive from TRBD1 or TRBD2 (5 bases each). The CDR3 extends over 14 amino acids. V was trimmed by 5 bases and J by 4 bases, leaving 13 bases between them. Germline CDR1 reads PRHDT; CDR2 reads FYEKMQ (reference sequence). The CDR3 DNA follows: TGTGCCAGCAGCCAAAGTCGGGGCCCAGATACGCAGTATTTT. Its translation is CASSQSRGPDTQYF.

This chain connects TRBV5-6 to TRBJ2-3; D perhaps matches TRBD1 (6 bases). Trimming removed 5 bases from V and 1 base from J, with 17 bases in between. The length of the CDR3 is 16 residues. Germline lookup yields CDR1 SGHDT and CDR2 YYEEEE. CDR3 nucleotides: TGTGCCAGCAGGCGACACAGGGCAGGAGGCACAGATACGCAGTATTTT. Its translation: CASRRHRAGGTDTQYF. The full variable domain, its missing parts supplied by reference TRBV5-6 and TRBJ2-3, is DAGVTQSPTHLIKTRGQQVTLRCSPKSGHDTVSWYQQALGQGPQFIFQYYEEEERQRGNFPDRFSGHQFPNYSSELNVNALLLGDSALYLCASRRHRAGGTDTQYFGPGTRLTVL.

This clonotype came up a few times. CDR3 protein: CASSTTGFGYNEQFF. The CDR3 coding sequence is TGTGCCAGCAGTACGACAGGGTTTGGGTACAATGAGCAGTTCTTC. The V call is TRBV6-1, the J call TRBJ2-1; 7 bases are shared with TRBD1. The CDR3 runs 15 residues. Per the germline V gene, CDR1 is MNHNS and CDR2 is SASEGT. After removal of 5 bases from V and 4 bases from J, the junction contained 8 bases not matched to a gene.

This clonotype was observed a handful of times. The chain combines TRBV10-3 with TRBJ1-5; D gene ambiguous. Germline CDR1 ENHRY, CDR2 SYGVKD. Trimming removed 7 bases at V and 4 bases at J, with 11 bases between. The CDR3 runs to 13 residues. CDR3 nucleotide sequence: TGTGCCATCACACCGAGGGAGAATCAGCCCCAGCATTTT. This gives the protein CAITPRENQPQHF.

In its sample, this clonotype was seen a few times. V is TRBV9 and J is TRBJ2-2, with D uncertain. The V gene's germline CDR1 is SGDLS and CDR2 YYNGEE. V shed 0 bases and J shed 5 bases, with 11 bases lying between them. The CDR3 consists of 15 residues. CDR3 loop: CASSVALDWTGELFF. CDR3 sequence (DNA): TGTGCCAGCAGCGTAGCTCTTGACTGGACCGGGGAGCTGTTTTTT.

Only a few counts were recorded for this clonotype. This chain joins TRBV27 and TRBJ2-3, with D tentatively TRBD1 (5 bases). This CDR3 is 17 amino acids long. Deletions cut 0 bases from V and 7 bases from J, with 20 bases between. Germline V gives CDR1 MNHEY, CDR2 SMNVEV (reference sequence). CDR3 loop: CASSLSFAQGDRYTQYF. CDR3 coding DNA: TGTGCCAGCAGTTTATCGTTTGCGCAGGGTGATAGGTATACGCAGTATTTT.

This clonotype has only a few counts. The V gene is TRBV29-1, the J gene TRBJ1-2; no firm D call. Trimming removed 1 base from V and 4 bases from J, with 10 bases in between. The CDR3 loop spans 13 amino acids. Germline CDR1 reads SQVTM; CDR2 reads ANQGSEA. CDR3 sequence reads: CSVEALGIYGYTF. CDR3 nucleotide sequence: TGCAGCGTTGAAGCACTCGGGATCTATGGCTACACCTTC.

This clonotype was detected ten times or more. This chain uses TRBV12-3 or TRBV12-4 with TRBJ1-1, with 12 nucleotides matching TRBD1. J lost 1 base, V lost 7 bases, and 4 bases had no gene match. There are 15 residues in the CDR3. DNA for the CDR3: TGTGCCAGCACTCGGGACAGGGGGCCGAACACTGAAGCTTTCTTT. Residues: CASTRDRGPNTEAFF.

The chain employs TRBV11-1 and TRBJ2-1, with a tentative D call TRBD2 (6 bases). CDR3 length: 15 residues. Per germline, CDR1 SGHAT and CDR2 FQDESV (reference sequence). The germline V and J ends were trimmed by 3 bases and 5 bases, with 14 bases remaining between them. The CDR3 is CASSFFIGEDNEQFF. DNA for the CDR3: TGTGCCAGCAGCTTTTTCATAGGGGAGGACAATGAGCAGTTCTTC.

This clonotype was picked up a small number of times. This chain links TRBV6-5 with TRBJ2-2, with D maybe TRBD2 (7 bases). This CDR3 has 16 residues. Germline assignment: CDR1 MNHEY and CDR2 SVGAGI. V lost 4 bases and J 2 bases, leaving 14 bases between the germline ends. This CDR3 is CASSSTGGGNTGELFF. The CDR3 DNA reads as TGTGCCAGCAGTTCTACGGGGGGCGGTAACACCGGGGAGCTGTTTTTT.

This clonotype turned up a few times. The chain recombines TRBV27 with TRBJ2-2; D is ambiguous. Trimming took 5 bases from V and 3 from J, leaving 13 bases between them. CDR3 size: 15 residues. Per germline, CDR1 MNHEY and CDR2 SMNVEV (reference sequence). This chain's CDR3 is CASSLLVPHTGELFF. The CDR3 DNA is TGTGCCAGCAGTCTCCTTGTTCCCCACACCGGGGAGCTGTTTTTT.

This clonotype was counted between two and nine times. The rearrangement links TRBV20-1 to TRBJ2-3; TRBD2 matches at 12 bases. In germline, CDR1 is DFQATT, CDR2 SNEGSKA (reference sequence). This CDR3 region has 16 residues. After removal of 5 bases from V and 0 bases from J, the junction contained 6 bases not matched to a gene. CDR3 amino acids: CSAPRLAGASTDTQYF. Written as DNA, the CDR3 is TGCAGTGCTCCCAGACTAGCGGGGGCTAGCACAGATACGCAGTATTTT.

The chain employs TRBV30 and TRBJ1-1; 8 nucleotides match TRBD1. The CDR3 consists of 13 residues. The V gene's germline CDR1 is GTSNPN and CDR2 SVGIG (reference sequence). For the CDR3, the DNA is TGTGCTGTGAAACAGGGGGACGCGACTGAAGCTTTCTTT. As protein: CAVKQGDATEAFF.

The chain recombines TRBV10-3 with TRBJ2-7; D is perhaps TRBD1 or TRBD2 (5 bases each). Between the trimmed V and J ends, which lost 3 bases and 2 bases, there was a span of 11 bases. The V gene's germline CDR1 is ENHRY and CDR2 SYGVKD. The CDR3 loop spans 14 amino acids. This chain's CDR3 is CAISDRDRPYEQYF. The CDR3 nucleotides are TGTGCCATCAGTGACCGGGACCGGCCCTACGAGCAGTACTTC.

The chain has TRBV6-1 and TRBJ2-1, with D perhaps matching TRBD2 (6 bases). The CDR3 runs to 14 residues. Trimming cost V 8 bases and J 5 bases, with 16 bases left between them. CDR1 is MNHNS and CDR2 is SASEGT in the germline V gene. This CDR3 reads CASWVEGTNNEQFF. The CDR3 nucleotides read TGTGCCAGCTGGGTGGAGGGAACTAACAATGAGCAGTTCTTC.

The V and J genes are TRBV7-2 and TRBJ2-7, with D possibly TRBD2 on 5 matching bases. This CDR3 region has 12 residues. V was shortened by 9 bases and J by 6 bases, with 15 bases between the two germline ends. The germline V gene encodes CDR1 SGHTA and CDR2 FQGNSA. The CDR3 protein is CASIKDAGEQYF. The CDR3 DNA follows: TGTGCCAGTATCAAGGACGCGGGCGAGCAGTACTTC.

This clonotype was recorded a few times. The rearrangement joins TRBV30 to TRBJ2-5, with D perhaps TRBD2 (6 bases). The ends were cut back, 2 bases at V and 2 bases at J, with 15 bases in the middle. Germline CDR1 reads GTSNPN; CDR2 reads SVGIG (reference sequence). There are 15 residues in the CDR3. The CDR3 DNA is TGTGCCTGGAGTATGGGCCTAGCGCCTCAAGAGACCCAGTACTTC. This translates into CAWSMGLAPQETQYF.

This clonotype was recorded many times. DNA for the CDR3: TGTGCCAGCAGAACAGGGGTAGAGACCCAGTACTTC. Translation: CASRTGVETQYF. The gene calls are TRBV12-3 or TRBV12-4 and TRBJ2-5, with 7 bases aligning to TRBD1. Germline trimming cut 6 bases from V and 4 bases from J; bases unmatched to any gene: 2. The length of the CDR3 is 12 residues.

CDR3 amino acids: CSARVQLEQFF. CDR3 nucleotides: TGCAGTGCTAGAGTTCAGCTTGAGCAGTTCTTC. V gene TRBV20-1 combines with J gene TRBJ2-1; D is unclear. V lost 1 base and J 9 bases, leaving 7 bases between the germline ends. Germline V CDR1 and CDR2: DFQATT, SNEGSKA (reference sequence). This CDR3 is built from 11 residues.

This clonotype was observed a handful of times. The V and J genes are TRBV20-1 and TRBJ2-7; tentatively, D is TRBD1 or TRBD2 (5 bases each). Germline-derived CDR1 and CDR2 are DFQATT and SNEGSKA (reference sequence). Trimming removed 0 bases from V and 2 bases from J, with 11 bases in between. CDR3 length equals 14 residues. The CDR3, as DNA: TGCAGTGCTAGAGATACGGGGCTCCCCTACGAGCAGTACTTC. Its protein is CSARDTGLPYEQYF.

As regards this clonotype: At one end, the junction sequence differs from germline, possibly due to a read error. The gene calls are TRBV7-9 and TRBJ2-1; 9 nucleotides align to TRBD2. Germline V CDR1 and CDR2: SEHNR, FQNEAQ (reference sequence). This CDR3 spans 17 amino acids. CDR3 sequence reads: CASSLGVAGEKYSEQFF. Written as DNA, the CDR3 is TGTGCCAGCAGCCTAGGGGTAGCGGGGGAAAAGTACAGTGAGCAGTTCTTC.

The table lists this clonotype with a few counts. The chain joins TRBV24-1 to TRBJ2-1, with TRBD2 identical over 13 bases. The V gene end was trimmed by 12 bases and the J gene end by 7 bases; junction bases not matched to a gene: 5. Germline loops: CDR1 KGHDR, CDR2 SFDVKD. CDR3 length: 13 residues. The CDR3 loop reads CAAGTSGTNEQFF. CDR3 sequence (DNA): TGTGCCGCCGGGACTAGCGGGACGAATGAGCAGTTCTTC.

The CDR3, as DNA: TGTGCCAGCCGAACTAGAATGAATTCCGATGAGCAGTTCTTC. Translating gives CASRTRMNSDEQFF. This chain links TRBV11-3 with TRBJ2-1; perhaps TRBD2 as D (5 bases). V was clipped by 8 bases and J by 8 bases, with 19 bases between them. CDR1 and CDR2 (germline): SGHNT, YENEEA. The length of the CDR3 is 14 residues.

This clonotype was found a few times. The chain recombines TRBV20-1 with TRBJ2-4; 10 nucleotides align to TRBD2. The CDR3 is made up of 11 amino acids. J gave up 13 bases and V 6 bases, and 6 bases lay outside the gene matches. Germline V lookup: CDR1 DFQATT, CDR2 SNEGSKA (reference sequence). The CDR3 sequence: CSAPTSGEQYF. The DNA of the CDR3 is TGCAGTGCGCCAACTAGCGGGGAGCAGTACTTC.

In DNA form, the CDR3 reads TGTGCCAGCAGCCCTCGGATGATAGCGGGCGTCCTAGGCAATGAGCAGTTCTTC. It codes for CASSPRMIAGVLGNEQFF. The rearrangement links TRBV9 to TRBJ2-1, with TRBD2 matching over 7 bases. J gave up 6 bases and V 4 bases, and 19 bases lay outside the gene matches. There are 18 residues in the CDR3. Germline lookup yields CDR1 SGDLS and CDR2 YYNGEE.

This chain links TRBV20-1 with TRBJ1-6; D might be TRBD1 (6 bases). There are 14 residues in the CDR3. CDR1 is DFQATT, CDR2 SNEGSKA, per germline (reference sequence). Trimming took off 2 bases at V and 5 bases at J, with 10 bases between the two ends. CDR3 sequence: CSARYRANNSPLHF. CDR3 DNA sequence: TGCAGTGCTAGATACAGGGCGAATAATTCACCCCTCCACTTT.

The rearrangement uses TRBV5-1 and TRBJ2-1; TRBD1 aligns across 7 bases. V gave up 4 bases and J gave up 3 bases; unmatched junction bases: 7. Per the germline V gene, CDR1 is SGHRS and CDR2 is YFSETQ. The length of the CDR3 is 15 residues. CDR3 protein: CASSPEGAFYNEQFF. CDR3 sequence (DNA): TGCGCCAGCAGCCCTGAGGGGGCTTTCTACAATGAGCAGTTCTTC.

This chain joins TRBV15 and TRBJ2-7; TRBD2 is a possible D gene (5 bases). This CDR3 region has 13 residues. Trimming removed 0 bases at V and 6 bases at J, with 9 bases between. CDR1 and CDR2 (germline): LNHNV, YYDKDF (reference sequence). As DNA, the CDR3 is TGTGCCACCAGCAGAGAATTGGGAGTCGAGCAGTACTTC. This codes for CATSRELGVEQYF. Based on the CDR3 plus reference TRBV15 and TRBJ2-7, the full variable domain is DAMVIQNPRYQVTQFGKPVTLSCSQTLNHNVMYWYQQKSSQAPKLLFHYYDKDFNNEADTPDNFQSRRPNTSFCFLDIRSPGLGDTAMYLCATSRELGVEQYFGPGTRLTVT.

V gene TRBV7-9 combines with J gene TRBJ1-2; D perhaps matches TRBD1 (5 bases). The CDR3 is made up of 15 amino acids. Trimming stripped 6 bases from V and 6 bases from J, with 20 bases between. Germline V gives CDR1 SEHNR, CDR2 FQNEAQ (reference sequence). The CDR3 coding sequence is TGTGCCAGCAGGGCAGGGTTCAAGGTCGGAAATGGCTACACCTTC. This encodes CASRAGFKVGNGYTF.